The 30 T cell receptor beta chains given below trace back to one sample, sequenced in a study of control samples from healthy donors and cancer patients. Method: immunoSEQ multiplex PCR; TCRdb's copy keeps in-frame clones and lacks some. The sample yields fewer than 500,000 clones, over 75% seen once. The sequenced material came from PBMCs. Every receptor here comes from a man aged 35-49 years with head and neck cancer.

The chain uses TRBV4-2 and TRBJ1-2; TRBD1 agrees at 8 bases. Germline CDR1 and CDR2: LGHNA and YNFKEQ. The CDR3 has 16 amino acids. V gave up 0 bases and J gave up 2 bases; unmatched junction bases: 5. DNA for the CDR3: TGTGCCAGCAGCCAAGAAAGAACAGGGGGAAACTATGGCTACACCTTC. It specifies CASSQERTGGNYGYTF.

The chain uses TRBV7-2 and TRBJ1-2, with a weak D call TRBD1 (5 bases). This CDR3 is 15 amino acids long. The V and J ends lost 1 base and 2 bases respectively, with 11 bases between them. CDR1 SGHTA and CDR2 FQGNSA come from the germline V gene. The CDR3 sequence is CASSLEAGLNYGYTF. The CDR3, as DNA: TGTGCCAGCAGCTTAGAGGCAGGGTTAAACTATGGCTACACCTTC.

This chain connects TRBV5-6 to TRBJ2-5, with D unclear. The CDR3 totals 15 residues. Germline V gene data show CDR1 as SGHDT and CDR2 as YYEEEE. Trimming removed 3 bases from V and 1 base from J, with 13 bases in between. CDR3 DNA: TGTGCCAGCAGCTACAAATCCACGGGCCAAGAGACCCAGTACTTC. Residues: CASSYKSTGQETQYF.

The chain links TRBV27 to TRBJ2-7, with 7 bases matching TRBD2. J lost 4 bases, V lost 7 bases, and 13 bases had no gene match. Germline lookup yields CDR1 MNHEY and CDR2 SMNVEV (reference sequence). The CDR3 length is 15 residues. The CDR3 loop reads CASTTAGRERYEQYF. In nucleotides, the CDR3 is TGTGCCAGCACCACGGCCGGGCGGGAGAGGTACGAGCAGTACTTC.

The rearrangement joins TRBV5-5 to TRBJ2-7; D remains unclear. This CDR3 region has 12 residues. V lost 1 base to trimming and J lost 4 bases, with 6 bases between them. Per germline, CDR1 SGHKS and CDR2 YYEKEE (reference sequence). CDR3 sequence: CASSLLLYEQYF. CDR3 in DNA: TGTGCCAGCAGCTTGCTCCTGTACGAGCAGTACTTC.

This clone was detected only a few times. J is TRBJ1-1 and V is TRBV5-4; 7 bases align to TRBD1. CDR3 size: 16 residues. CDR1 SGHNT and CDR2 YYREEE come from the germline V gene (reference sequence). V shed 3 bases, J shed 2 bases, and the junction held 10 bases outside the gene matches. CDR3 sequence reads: CASSSVTGAPNTEAFF. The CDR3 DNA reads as TGTGCCAGCAGCTCAGTAACAGGGGCTCCTAACACTGAAGCTTTCTTT. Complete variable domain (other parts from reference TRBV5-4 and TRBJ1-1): ETGVTQSPTHLIKTRGQQVTLRCSSQSGHNTVSWYQQALGQGPQFIFQYYREEENGRGNFPPRFSGLQFPNYSSELNVNALELDDSALYLCASSSVTGAPNTEAFFGQGTRLTVV.

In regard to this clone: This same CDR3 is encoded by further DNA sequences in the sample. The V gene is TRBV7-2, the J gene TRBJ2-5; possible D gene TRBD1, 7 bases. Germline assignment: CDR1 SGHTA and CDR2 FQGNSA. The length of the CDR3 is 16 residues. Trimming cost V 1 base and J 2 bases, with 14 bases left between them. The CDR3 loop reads CASSLVGGAGQETQYF. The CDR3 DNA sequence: TGTGCCAGCAGCTTAGTAGGGGGCGCGGGGCAAGAGACCCAGTACTTC.

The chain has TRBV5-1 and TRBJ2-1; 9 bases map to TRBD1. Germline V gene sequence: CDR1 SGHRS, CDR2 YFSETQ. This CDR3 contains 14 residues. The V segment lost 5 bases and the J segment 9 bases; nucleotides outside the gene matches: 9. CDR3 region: CASRRTGDVSEQFF. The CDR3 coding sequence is TGCGCCAGCAGGCGGACAGGGGATGTTAGTGAGCAGTTCTTC.

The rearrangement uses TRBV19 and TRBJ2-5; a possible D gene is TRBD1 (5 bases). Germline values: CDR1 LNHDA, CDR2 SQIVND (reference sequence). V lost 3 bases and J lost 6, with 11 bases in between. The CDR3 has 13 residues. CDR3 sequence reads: CASSISGLKTQYF. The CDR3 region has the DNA TGTGCCAGTAGTATCTCAGGGCTTAAGACCCAGTACTTC.

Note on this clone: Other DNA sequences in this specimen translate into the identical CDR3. The CDR3 reads CASSGPRGGGLYGYTF. The CDR3 bases are TGTGCCAGCAGCGGGCCCAGGGGAGGGGGGCTCTATGGCTACACCTTC. The chain employs TRBV9 and TRBJ1-2; D is possibly TRBD1 (6 bases). The CDR3 extends over 16 amino acids. V shed 3 bases and J shed 4 bases, with 19 bases lying between them. Germline loops: CDR1 SGDLS, CDR2 YYNGEE.

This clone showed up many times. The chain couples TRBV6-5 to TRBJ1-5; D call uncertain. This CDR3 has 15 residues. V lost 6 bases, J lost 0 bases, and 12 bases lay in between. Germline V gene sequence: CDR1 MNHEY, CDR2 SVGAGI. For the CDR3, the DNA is TGTGCCAGCAGCGACCGCTGGAGTAGCAATCAGCCCCAGCATTTT. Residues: CASSDRWSSNQPQHF.

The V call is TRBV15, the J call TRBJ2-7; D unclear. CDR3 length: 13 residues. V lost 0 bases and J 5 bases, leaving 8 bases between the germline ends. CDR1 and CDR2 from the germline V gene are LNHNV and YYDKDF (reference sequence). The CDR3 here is CATSRDSGNEQYF. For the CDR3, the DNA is TGTGCCACCAGCAGAGATAGTGGCAACGAGCAGTACTTC.

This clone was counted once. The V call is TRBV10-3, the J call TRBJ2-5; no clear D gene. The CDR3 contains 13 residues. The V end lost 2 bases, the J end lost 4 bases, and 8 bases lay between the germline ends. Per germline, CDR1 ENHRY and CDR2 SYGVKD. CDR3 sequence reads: CAISERVGETQYF. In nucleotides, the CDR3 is TGTGCCATCAGTGAGAGGGTTGGAGAGACCCAGTACTTC.

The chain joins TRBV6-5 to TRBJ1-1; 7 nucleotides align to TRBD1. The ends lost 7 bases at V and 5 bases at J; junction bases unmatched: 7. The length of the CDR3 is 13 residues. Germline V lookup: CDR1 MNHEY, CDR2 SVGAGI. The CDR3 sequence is CASNRQGFTEAFF. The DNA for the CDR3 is TGTGCCAGCAATCGACAGGGATTTACTGAAGCTTTCTTT.

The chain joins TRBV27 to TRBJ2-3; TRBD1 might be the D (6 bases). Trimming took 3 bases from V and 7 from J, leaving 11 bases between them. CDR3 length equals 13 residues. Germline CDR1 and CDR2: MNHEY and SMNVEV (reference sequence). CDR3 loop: CASSLAGAYTQYF. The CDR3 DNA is TGTGCCAGCAGTTTGGCAGGGGCCTATACGCAGTATTTT.

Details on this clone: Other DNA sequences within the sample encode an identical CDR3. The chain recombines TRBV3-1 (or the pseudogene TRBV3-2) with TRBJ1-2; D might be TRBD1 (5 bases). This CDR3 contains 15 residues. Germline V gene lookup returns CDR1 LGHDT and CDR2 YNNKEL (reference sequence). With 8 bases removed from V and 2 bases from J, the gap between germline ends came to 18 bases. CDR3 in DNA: TGTGCCAGCGGCGAGGCCAGGGTGTCAAACTATGGCTACACCTTC. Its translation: CASGEARVSNYGYTF.

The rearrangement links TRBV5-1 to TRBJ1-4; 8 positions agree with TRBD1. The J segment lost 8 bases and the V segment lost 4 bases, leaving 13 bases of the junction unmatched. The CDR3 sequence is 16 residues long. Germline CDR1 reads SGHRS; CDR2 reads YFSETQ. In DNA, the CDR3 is TGCGCCAGCAGCAAAGGACAGGGACAAGGGAACGAAAAACTGTTTTTT. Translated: CASSKGQGQGNEKLFF. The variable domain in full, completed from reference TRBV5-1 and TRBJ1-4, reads KAGVTQTPRYLIKTRGQQVTLSCSPISGHRSVSWYQQTPGQGLQFLFEYFSETQRNKGNFPGRFSGRQFSNSRSEMNVSTLELGDSALYLCASSKGQGQGNEKLFFGSGTQLSVL.

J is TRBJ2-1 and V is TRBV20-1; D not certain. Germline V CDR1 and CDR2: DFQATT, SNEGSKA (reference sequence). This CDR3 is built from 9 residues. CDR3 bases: TGCGTTCAACCCCTGGGTGAGTTCTTC. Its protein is CVQPLGEFF.

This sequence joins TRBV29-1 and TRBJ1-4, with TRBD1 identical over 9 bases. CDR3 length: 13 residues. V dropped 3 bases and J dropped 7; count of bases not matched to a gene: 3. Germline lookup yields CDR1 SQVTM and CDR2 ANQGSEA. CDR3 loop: CSVEWTGAEKLFF. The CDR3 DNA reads TGCAGCGTTGAGTGGACAGGGGCTGAAAAACTGTTTTTT.

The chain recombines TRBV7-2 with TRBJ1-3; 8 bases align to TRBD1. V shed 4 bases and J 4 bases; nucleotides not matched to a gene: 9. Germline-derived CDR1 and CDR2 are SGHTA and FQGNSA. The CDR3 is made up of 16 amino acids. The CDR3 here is CASSYSGTGTGNTIYF. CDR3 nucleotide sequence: TGTGCCAGCAGCTACTCCGGGACAGGTACCGGAAACACCATATATTTT.

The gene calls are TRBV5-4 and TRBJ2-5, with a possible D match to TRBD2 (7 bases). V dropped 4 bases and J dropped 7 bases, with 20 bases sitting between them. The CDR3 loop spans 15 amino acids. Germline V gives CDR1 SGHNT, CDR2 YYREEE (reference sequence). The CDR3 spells CASSKAGAPGRTQYF. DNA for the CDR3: TGTGCCAGCAGCAAGGCGGGGGCCCCAGGGCGGACCCAGTACTTC.

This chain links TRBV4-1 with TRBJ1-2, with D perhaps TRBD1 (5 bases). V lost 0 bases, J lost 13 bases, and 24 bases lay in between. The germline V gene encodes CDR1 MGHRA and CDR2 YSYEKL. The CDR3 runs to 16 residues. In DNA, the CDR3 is TGCGCCAGCAGCCAAGATGCGTCCGGGGGGACGTTGGACTCCACCTTC. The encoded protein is CASSQDASGGTLDSTF.

The DNA of the CDR3 is TGTGCCACCAGCAGAAGCCGCATGGACAGGGGAAGGGGAGAGACCCAGTACTTC. It translates to CATSRSRMDRGRGETQYF. The chain links TRBV15 to TRBJ2-5, with TRBD1 matching 9 bases. V trimming: 2 bases; J trimming: 4 bases; junction bases outside the gene matches: 14. The CDR3 runs to 18 residues. Germline CDR1 and CDR2: LNHNV and YYDKDF (reference sequence).

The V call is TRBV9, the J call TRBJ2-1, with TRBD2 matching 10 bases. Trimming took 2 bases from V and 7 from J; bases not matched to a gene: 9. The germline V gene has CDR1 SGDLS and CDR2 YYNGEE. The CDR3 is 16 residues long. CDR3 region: CASSVLASGSWNEQFF. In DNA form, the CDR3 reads TGTGCCAGCAGCGTGTTAGCTAGCGGGAGTTGGAATGAGCAGTTCTTC.

DNA for the CDR3: TGTGCCAGCAGCCGACTAGCGGGCCCCAATGAGCAGTTCTTC. This gives the protein CASSRLAGPNEQFF. The J gene is TRBJ2-1, the V gene TRBV6-5, with TRBD2 identical over 10 bases. The J segment lost 6 bases and the V segment lost 6 bases, leaving 5 bases of the junction unmatched. The germline V gene encodes CDR1 MNHEY and CDR2 SVGAGI. This CDR3 contains 14 residues.

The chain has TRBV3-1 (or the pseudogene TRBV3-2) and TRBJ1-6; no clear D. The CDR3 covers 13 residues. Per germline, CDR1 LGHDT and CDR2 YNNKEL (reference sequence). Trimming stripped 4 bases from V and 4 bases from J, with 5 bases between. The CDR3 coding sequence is TGTGCCAGCAGCCCGGGTTATAATTCACCCCTCCACTTT. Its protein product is CASSPGYNSPLHF.

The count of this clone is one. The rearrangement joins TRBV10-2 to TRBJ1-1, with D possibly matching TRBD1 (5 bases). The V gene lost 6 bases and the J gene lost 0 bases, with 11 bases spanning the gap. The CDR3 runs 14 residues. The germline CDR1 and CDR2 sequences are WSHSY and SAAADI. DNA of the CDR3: TGCGCCAGCAGCGAGGGGCAGGTGAACACTGAAGCTTTCTTT. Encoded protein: CASSEGQVNTEAFF.

CDR3 region: CAWTGPANEKLFF. The CDR3 DNA is TGTGCCTGGACAGGACCGGCTAATGAAAAACTGTTTTTT. The gene calls are TRBV30 and TRBJ1-4, with D uncertain. The CDR3 runs 13 residues. V shed 4 bases and J shed 3 bases, with 9 bases lying between them. Germline values: CDR1 GTSNPN, CDR2 SVGIG (reference sequence).

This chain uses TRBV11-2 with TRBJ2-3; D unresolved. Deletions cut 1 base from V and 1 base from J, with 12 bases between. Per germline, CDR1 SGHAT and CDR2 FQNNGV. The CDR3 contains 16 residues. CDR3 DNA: TGTGCCAGCAGCTTAGGTCTTGGCTCTGGCACAGATACGCAGTATTTT. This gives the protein CASSLGLGSGTDTQYF.

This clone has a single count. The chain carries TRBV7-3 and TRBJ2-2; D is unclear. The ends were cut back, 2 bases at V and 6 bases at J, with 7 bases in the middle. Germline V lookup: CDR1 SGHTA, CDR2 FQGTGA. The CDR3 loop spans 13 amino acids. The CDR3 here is CASSLFGSGELFF. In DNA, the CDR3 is TGTGCCAGCAGCTTATTCGGGTCCGGGGAGCTGTTTTTT.